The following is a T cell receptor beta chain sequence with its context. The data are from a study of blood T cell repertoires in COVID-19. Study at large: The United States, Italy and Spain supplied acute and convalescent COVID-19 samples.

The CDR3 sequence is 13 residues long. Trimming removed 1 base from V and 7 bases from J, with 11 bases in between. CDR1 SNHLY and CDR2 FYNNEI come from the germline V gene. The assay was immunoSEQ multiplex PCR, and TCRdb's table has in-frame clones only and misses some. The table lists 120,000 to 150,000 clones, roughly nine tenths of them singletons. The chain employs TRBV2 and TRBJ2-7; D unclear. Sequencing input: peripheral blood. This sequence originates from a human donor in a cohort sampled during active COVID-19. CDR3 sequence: CASSEDPRVEQYF. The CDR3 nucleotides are TGTGCCAGCAGTGAAGATCCCCGGGTTGAGCAGTACTTC.